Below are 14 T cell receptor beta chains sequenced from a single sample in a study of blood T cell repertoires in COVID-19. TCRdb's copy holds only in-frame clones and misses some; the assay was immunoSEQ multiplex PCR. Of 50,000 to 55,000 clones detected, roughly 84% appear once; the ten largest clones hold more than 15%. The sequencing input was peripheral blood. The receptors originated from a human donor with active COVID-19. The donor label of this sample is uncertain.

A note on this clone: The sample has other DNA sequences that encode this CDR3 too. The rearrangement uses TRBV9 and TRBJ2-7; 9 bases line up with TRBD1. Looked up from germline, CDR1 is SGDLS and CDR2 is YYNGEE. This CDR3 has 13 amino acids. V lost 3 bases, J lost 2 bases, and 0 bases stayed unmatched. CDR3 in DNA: TGTGCCAGCAGCGGACAGGGGGCCTACGAGCAGTACTTC. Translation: CASSGQGAYEQYF.

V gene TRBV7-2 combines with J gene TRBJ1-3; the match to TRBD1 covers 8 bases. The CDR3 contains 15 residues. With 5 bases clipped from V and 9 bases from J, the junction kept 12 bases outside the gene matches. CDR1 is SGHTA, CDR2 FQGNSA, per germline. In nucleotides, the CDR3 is TGTGCCAGCAGCATCACCCAGGGGGCTGGGGGCACCATATATTTT. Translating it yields CASSITQGAGGTIYF. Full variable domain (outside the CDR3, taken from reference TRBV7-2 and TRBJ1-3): GAGVSQSPSNKVTEKGKDVELRCDPISGHTALYWYRQSLGQGLEFLIYFQGNSAPDKSGLPSDRFSAERTGGSVSTLTIQRTQQEDSAVYLCASSITQGAGGTIYFGEGSWLTVV.

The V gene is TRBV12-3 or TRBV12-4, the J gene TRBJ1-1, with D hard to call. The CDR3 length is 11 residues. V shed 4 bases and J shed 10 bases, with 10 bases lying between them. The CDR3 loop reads CASSSGPVAFF. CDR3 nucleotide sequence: TGTGCCAGCAGTTCCGGTCCTGTAGCTTTCTTT.

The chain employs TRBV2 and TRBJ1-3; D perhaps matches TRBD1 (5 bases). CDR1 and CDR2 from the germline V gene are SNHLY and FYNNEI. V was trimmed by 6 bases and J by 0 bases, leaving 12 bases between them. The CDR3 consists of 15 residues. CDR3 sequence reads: CASRGEVYSGNTIYF. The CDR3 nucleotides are TGTGCCAGCAGGGGGGAGGTATACTCTGGAAACACCATATATTTT. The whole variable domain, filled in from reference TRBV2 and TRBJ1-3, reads EPEVTQTPSHQVTQMGQEVILRCVPISNHLYFYWYRQILGQKVEFLVSFYNNEISEKSEIFDDQFSVERPDGSNFTLKIRSTKLEDSAMYFCASRGEVYSGNTIYFGEGSWLTVV.

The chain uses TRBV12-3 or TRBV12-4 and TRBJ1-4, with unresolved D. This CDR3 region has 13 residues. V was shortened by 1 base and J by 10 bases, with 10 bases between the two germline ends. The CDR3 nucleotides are TGTGCCAGCAGTTTAGAGCCGAACGGAAAACTGTTTTTT. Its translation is CASSLEPNGKLFF.

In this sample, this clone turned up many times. The CDR3 loop reads CATSDFKASGGDTQYF. CDR3 DNA sequence: TGTGCCACCAGTGATTTTAAGGCTAGCGGGGGTGATACGCAGTATTTT. The gene calls are TRBV24-1 and TRBJ2-3; TRBD2 matches 10 bases. CDR1 and CDR2 from the germline V gene are KGHDR and SFDVKD. The CDR3 runs to 16 residues. V lost 1 base and J lost 6; bases outside the gene matches: 6.

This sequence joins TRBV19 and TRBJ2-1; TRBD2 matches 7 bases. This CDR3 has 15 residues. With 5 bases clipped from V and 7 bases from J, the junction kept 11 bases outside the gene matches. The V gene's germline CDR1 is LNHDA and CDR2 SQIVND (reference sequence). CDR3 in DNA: TGTGCCAGTAGTCCGGGCTTGGGCGGGGGAAATGAGCAGTTCTTC. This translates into CASSPGLGGGNEQFF.

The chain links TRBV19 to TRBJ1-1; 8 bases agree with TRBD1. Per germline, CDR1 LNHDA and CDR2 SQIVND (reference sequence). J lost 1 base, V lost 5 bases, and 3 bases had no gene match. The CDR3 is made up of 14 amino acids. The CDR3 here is CASSPGTGNTEAFF. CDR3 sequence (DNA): TGTGCCAGTAGTCCCGGGACAGGGAACACTGAAGCTTTCTTT.

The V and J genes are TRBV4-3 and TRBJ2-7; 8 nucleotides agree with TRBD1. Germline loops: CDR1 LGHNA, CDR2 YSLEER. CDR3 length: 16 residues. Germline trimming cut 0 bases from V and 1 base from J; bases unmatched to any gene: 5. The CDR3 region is CASSQDSGQGSYEQYF. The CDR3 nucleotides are TGCGCCAGCAGCCAAGATAGTGGACAGGGTTCCTACGAGCAGTACTTC.

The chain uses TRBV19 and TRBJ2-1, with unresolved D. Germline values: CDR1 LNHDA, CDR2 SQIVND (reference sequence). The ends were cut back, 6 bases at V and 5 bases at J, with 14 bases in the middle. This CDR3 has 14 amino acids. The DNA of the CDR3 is TGTGCCAGTAGGAAACTAACAACGAACAATGAGCAGTTCTTC. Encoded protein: CASRKLTTNNEQFF.

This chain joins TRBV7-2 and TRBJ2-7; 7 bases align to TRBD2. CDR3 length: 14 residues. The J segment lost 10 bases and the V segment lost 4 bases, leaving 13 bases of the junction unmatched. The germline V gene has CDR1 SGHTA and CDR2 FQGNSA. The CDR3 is CASSSGLSAHEQYF. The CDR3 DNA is TGTGCCAGCAGCTCGGGACTAAGTGCTCATGAACAGTACTTC.

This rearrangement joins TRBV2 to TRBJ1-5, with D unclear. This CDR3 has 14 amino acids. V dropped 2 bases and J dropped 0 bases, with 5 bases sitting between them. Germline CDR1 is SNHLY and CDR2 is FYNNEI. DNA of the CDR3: TGTGCCAGCAGTGAACAGAATAGCAATCAGCCCCAGCATTTT. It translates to CASSEQNSNQPQHF. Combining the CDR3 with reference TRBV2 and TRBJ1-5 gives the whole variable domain EPEVTQTPSHQVTQMGQEVILRCVPISNHLYFYWYRQILGQKVEFLVSFYNNEISEKSEIFDDQFSVERPDGSNFTLKIRSTKLEDSAMYFCASSEQNSNQPQHFGDGTRLSIL.

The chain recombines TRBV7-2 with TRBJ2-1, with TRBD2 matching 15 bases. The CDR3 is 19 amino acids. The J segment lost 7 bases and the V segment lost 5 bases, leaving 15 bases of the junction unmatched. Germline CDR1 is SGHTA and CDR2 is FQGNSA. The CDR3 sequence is CASSLPGLAGGPRGNEQFF. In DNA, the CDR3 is TGTGCCAGCAGCCTGCCGGGACTAGCGGGGGGCCCCCGGGGTAATGAGCAGTTCTTC. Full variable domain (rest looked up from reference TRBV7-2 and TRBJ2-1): GAGVSQSPSNKVTEKGKDVELRCDPISGHTALYWYRQSLGQGLEFLIYFQGNSAPDKSGLPSDRFSAERTGGSVSTLTIQRTQQEDSAVYLCASSLPGLAGGPRGNEQFFGPGTRLTVL.

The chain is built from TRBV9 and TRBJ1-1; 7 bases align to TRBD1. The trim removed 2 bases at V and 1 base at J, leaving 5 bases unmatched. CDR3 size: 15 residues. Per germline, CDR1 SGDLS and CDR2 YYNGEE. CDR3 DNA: TGTGCCAGCAGCGTCACAGGGGTAGGGAACACTGAAGCTTTCTTT. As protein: CASSVTGVGNTEAFF.